The rows below give T cell receptor beta chains drawn from one sample of a study of shared clonotypes between healthy human individuals. Profiled with immunoSEQ multiplex PCR; TCRdb holds only in-frame clones, not every one. The sample consists of about 480,000 clones, nearly 80% of them appearing once. Sequencing was done on a sample of PBMCs. These receptors were obtained from a woman between 40 and 55 years old in good health. Some clones in this sample may be carry-over from other donors' samples. CDR3s leave out the opening cysteine and the closing phenylalanine or tryptophan.

V	J	CDR3
TRBV7-6	TRBJ2-7	ASSLGTYTYEQY
TRBV4-3	TRBJ2-6	ASSLGLAGVSGANVLT
TRBV28	TRBJ1-2	ASSKRTGVGYT
TRBV19	TRBJ1-1	ASSMGTGSMNTEAF
TRBV18	TRBJ2-5	ASSPGRIQETQY
TRBV28	TRBJ2-3	ASTVFSTDTQY
TRBV2	TRBJ1-1	ASSGGQAGGAF
TRBV19	TRBJ1-1	ASSIGTGGVGTEAF
TRBV7-2	TRBJ2-1	ASSRGNEQF
TRBV7-2	TRBJ1-1	ASRTGGVDTEAF
TRBV15	TRBJ1-3	ATSRDADTRGNTIY
TRBV30	TRBJ2-1	AWSITSGGYNEQF
TRBV19	TRBJ2-1	ASMSALREQF
TRBV10-3	TRBJ2-3	AISLGQGPDTQY
TRBV19	TRBJ2-7	ASSMVGIRSYEQY
TRBV10-2	TRBJ2-5	ASSYRQDQETQY
TRBV5-1	TRBJ1-1	ASSGTSGGGTEAF